The 31 T cell receptor beta chains given below trace back to one sample, sequenced in a study of blood T cell repertoires in COVID-19. Libraries were prepared by immunoSEQ multiplex PCR; TCRdb keeps only in-frame clonotypes and omits some of them. This sample has about 41,000 clones, with approximately 90% found just once. Sequences were obtained from peripheral blood. The origin of the receptors is a man aged 60 to 69 with acute or convalescent COVID-19.

The CDR3 region has the DNA TGTGCCACCAGTGACTCCCGACAGGGGGTGGAAGCTGAAGCTTTCTTT. This gives the protein CATSDSRQGVEAEAFF. The chain has TRBV24-1 and TRBJ1-1; 9 bases align to TRBD1. Germline V gives CDR1 KGHDR, CDR2 SFDVKD. V was clipped by 4 bases and J by 6 bases; unmatched bases: 11. The CDR3 consists of 16 residues.

The chain joins TRBV15 to TRBJ2-1, with TRBD2 matching 9 bases. The CDR3 totals 17 residues. From germline, CDR1 is LNHNV and CDR2 YYDKDF (reference sequence). V was pared by 1 base and J by 4 bases, with 8 bases of the junction left unmatched. CDR3 DNA sequence: TGTGCCACCAGCAGAGGTGCAGCGGGGGGCCTTTACAATGAGCAGTTCTTC. Translated: CATSRGAAGGLYNEQFF. Together with reference TRBV15 and TRBJ2-1, the CDR3 gives the full variable domain: DAMVIQNPRYQVTQFGKPVTLSCSQTLNHNVMYWYQQKSSQAPKLLFHYYDKDFNNEADTPDNFQSRRPNTSFCFLDIRSPGLGDTAMYLCATSRGAAGGLYNEQFFGPGTRLTVL.

A word on this clone: The DNA is omitted, as the CDR3 cannot be located on it reliably, and the CDR3 follows TCRdb's listing. V is TRBV18 and J is TRBJ1-1; TRBD1 was called by the table and not checked on the DNA. Germline V gene data show CDR1 as KGHSH and CDR2 as LQKENI. The CDR3 comprises 17 residues, both ends counted. CDR3 sequence reads: CASSPPSVQGGNTEAFF.

J is TRBJ1-3 and V is TRBV18; 9 bases align to TRBD1. With 1 base clipped from V and 0 bases from J, the junction kept 4 bases outside the gene matches. From germline, CDR1 is KGHSH and CDR2 LQKENI. The CDR3 is 17 amino acids. This CDR3 is CASSPQGQGYSGNTIYF. CDR3 coding DNA: TGTGCCAGCTCACCACAGGGACAGGGCTACTCTGGAAACACCATATATTTT. Together with reference TRBV18 and TRBJ1-3, the CDR3 gives the full variable domain: NAGVMQNPRHLVRRRGQEARLRCSPMKGHSHVYWYRQLPEEGLKFMVYLQKENIIDESGMPKERFSAEFPKEGPSILRIQQVVRGDSAAYFCASSPQGQGYSGNTIYFGEGSWLTVV.

In its sample, this clone was seen a few times. The J gene is TRBJ1-2, the V gene TRBV5-8, with D unresolved. CDR3 length: 13 amino acids. Germline CDR1 is SGHTS and CDR2 is YDEGEE. With 5 bases removed from V and 2 bases from J, the gap between germline ends came to 10 bases. CDR3 DNA sequence: TGTGCCAGCAGTTGGGCCGAGAACTATGGCTACACCTTC. Protein: CASSWAENYGYTF.

The genes are TRBV6-5 and TRBJ1-2; a possible D gene is TRBD1 (5 bases). The CDR3 runs 13 residues. With 7 bases removed from V and 3 bases from J, the gap between germline ends came to 12 bases. Germline assignment: CDR1 MNHEY and CDR2 SVGAGI. The DNA of the CDR3 is TGTGCCAGCAACAGGCAAGGGCACTATGGCTACACCTTC. Translating gives CASNRQGHYGYTF.

V and J are TRBV10-2 and TRBJ1-1; D is perhaps TRBD1 (5 bases). Trimming shortened V by 4 bases and J by 1 base, and 7 bases separated the two germline ends. The germline gives CDR1 WSHSY, CDR2 SAAADI. The CDR3 spans 13 residues. The CDR3 loop is CASSGGQNTEAFF. The DNA of the CDR3 is TGCGCCAGCAGTGGCGGACAGAACACTGAAGCTTTCTTT.

This rearrangement joins TRBV19 to TRBJ1-6; the match to TRBD1 covers 7 bases. The CDR3 is 19 residues long. Germline V gives CDR1 LNHDA, CDR2 SQIVND (reference sequence). V lost 6 bases to trimming and J lost 0 bases; unmatched junction nucleotides: 14. The CDR3 bases are TGTGCCAGTAGGGGACAGACAACCAGTTACAGCTCCTATAATTCACCCCTCCACTTT. Amino acid sequence: CASRGQTTSYSSYNSPLHF.

This chain connects TRBV18 to TRBJ2-7; D may be TRBD2 (6 bases). Trimming cost V 0 bases and J 4 bases, with 13 bases left between them. The CDR3 is made up of 15 amino acids. CDR1 and CDR2 from the germline V gene are KGHSH and LQKENI. CDR3 DNA sequence: TGTGCCAGCTCACCACCGACGGGGGTTCGGTACGAGCAGTACTTC. It specifies CASSPPTGVRYEQYF.

The J gene is TRBJ1-2, the V gene TRBV5-4; D is perhaps TRBD1 (5 bases). V was clipped by 3 bases and J by 3 bases, with 9 bases between them. Germline V CDR1 and CDR2: SGHNT, YYREEE (reference sequence). CDR3 length: 13 residues. This chain's CDR3 is CASSYDSDYGYTF. The CDR3 nucleotides are TGTGCCAGCAGCTACGACAGTGACTATGGCTACACCTTC.

This clone was detected once. This rearrangement joins TRBV7-9 to TRBJ2-1; tentative D call: TRBD2 (6 bases). This CDR3 is 15 amino acids long. Trimming pared 5 bases from V and 2 bases from J, leaving 13 bases between. Germline CDR1 and CDR2: SEHNR and FQNEAQ (reference sequence). The CDR3 spells CASSPRGTTYNEQFF. The CDR3, as DNA: TGTGCCAGCAGCCCCCGCGGGACGACCTACAATGAGCAGTTCTTC.

CDR3 nucleotide sequence: TGTGCCAGCAGAGTGGGGGGCGGGACAGAAAATGGCTACACCTTC. Its protein product is CASRVGGGTENGYTF. The J gene is TRBJ1-2, the V gene TRBV28, with 7 bases identical to TRBD1. Germline V gives CDR1 MDHEN, CDR2 SYDVKM. The CDR3 sequence is 15 residues long. The V and J ends lost 6 bases and 6 bases, in that order; junction bases with no gene match: 13.

This clone came up a few times. V is TRBV19 and J is TRBJ2-1; D is uncertain. The CDR3 has 16 amino acids. The germline CDR1 and CDR2 sequences are LNHDA and SQIVND (reference sequence). With 6 bases removed from V and 0 bases from J, the gap between germline ends came to 15 bases. The CDR3: CASRRWPNNSYNEQFF. In DNA form, the CDR3 reads TGTGCCAGTAGACGTTGGCCGAACAACTCCTACAATGAGCAGTTCTTC.

In its sample, this clone was seen once. This rearrangement joins TRBV25-1 to TRBJ1-2; weak D call: TRBD1 (5 bases). Germline V CDR1 and CDR2: MGHDK, SYGVNS. Trimming took off 5 bases at V and 5 bases at J, with 12 bases between the two ends. This CDR3 comprises 13 residues. Here the CDR3 reads CASSITGSYGYTF. In nucleotides, the CDR3 is TGTGCCAGCAGTATTACAGGATCGTATGGCTACACCTTC.

V and J are TRBV11-2 and TRBJ1-6; D is perhaps TRBD1 (6 bases). Germline loops: CDR1 SGHAT, CDR2 FQNNGV. The CDR3 has 17 amino acids. V was shortened by 5 bases and J by 6 bases, with 20 bases between the two germline ends. The chain's CDR3 is CASSPTPGQEINSPLHF. The CDR3 DNA reads TGTGCCAGCAGCCCGACCCCGGGACAAGAGATTAATTCACCCCTCCACTTT.

This clone is a singleton in its sample. The rearrangement uses TRBV27 and TRBJ1-1; no firm D call. Germline CDR1 is MNHEY and CDR2 is SMNVEV (reference sequence). Trimming left V 6 bases short and J 1 base short, with 9 bases between. This CDR3 has 13 residues. In DNA, the CDR3 is TGTGCCAGCAGGGCCGGGTCGAACACTGAAGCTTTCTTT. Encoded protein: CASRAGSNTEAFF.

This sequence joins TRBV10-2 and TRBJ2-3, with 8 bases fitting TRBD2. The V gene end was trimmed by 2 bases and the J gene end by 2 bases; junction bases not matched to a gene: 9. CDR1 and CDR2 (germline): WSHSY, SAAADI. The CDR3 runs 17 residues. The CDR3 nucleotides read TGCGCCAGCAGTGAGGGAACTGTAGCGGGGTACACAGATACGCAGTATTTT. This encodes CASSEGTVAGYTDTQYF.

The chain employs TRBV12-3 or TRBV12-4 and TRBJ1-2; unclear D gene. This CDR3 comprises 12 residues. The germline V and J ends were trimmed by 3 bases and 8 bases, with 10 bases remaining between them. In DNA, the CDR3 is TGTGCCAGCAGTTTCGGAGCGTTAGGCTACACCTTC. Translation: CASSFGALGYTF.

The chain has TRBV4-3 and TRBJ1-2; D perhaps matches TRBD1 (5 bases). V lost 1 base to trimming and J lost 1 base, with 13 bases between them. This CDR3 comprises 16 residues. In germline, CDR1 is LGHNA, CDR2 YSLEER. The CDR3 loop reads CASSQGGGGNNYGYTF. For the CDR3, the DNA is TGCGCCAGCAGCCAAGGGGGTGGGGGGAATAACTATGGCTACACCTTC.

This chain uses TRBV6-2 or TRBV6-3 with TRBJ1-2, with TRBD1 identical over 9 bases. The trim removed 4 bases at V and 4 bases at J, leaving 7 bases unmatched. The CDR3 has 15 residues. Germline assignment: CDR1 MNHEY and CDR2 SVGEGT. Here the CDR3 DNA reads TGTGCCAGCAGTTCCGGGACAGGGACACCCTATGGCTACACCTTC. It yields the protein CASSSGTGTPYGYTF.

The CDR3 reads CASSPRTDTEAFF. DNA for the CDR3: TGTGCCAGTAGTCCTAGGACAGACACTGAAGCTTTCTTT. The chain has TRBV19 and TRBJ1-1; the D gene is possibly TRBD1 (6 bases). Trimming pared 5 bases from V and 3 bases from J, leaving 10 bases between. This CDR3 spans 13 amino acids. Germline V CDR1 and CDR2: LNHDA, SQIVND (reference sequence).

V is TRBV9 and J is TRBJ1-4; TRBD1 aligns across 7 bases. The CDR3 contains 17 residues. Germline CDR1 SGDLS, CDR2 YYNGEE. Trimming at V came to 4 bases and at J to 4 bases, leaving 13 bases not matched to a gene. CDR3 region: CASSLDNRGLGNEKLFF. Written as DNA, the CDR3 is TGTGCCAGCAGCTTAGATAACAGGGGTTTAGGTAATGAAAAACTGTTTTTT.

The CDR3 sequence is CASGWAGGFYGYTF. For the CDR3, the DNA is TGTGCTAGTGGCTGGGCAGGGGGTTTTTATGGCTACACCTTC. J is TRBJ1-2 and V is TRBV12-5, with 7 bases aligning to TRBD1. This CDR3 is built from 14 residues. With 6 bases clipped from V and 5 bases from J, the junction kept 9 bases outside the gene matches. Germline V gene sequence: CDR1 LGHNT, CDR2 FRNRAP. The full variable domain, in which reference TRBV12-5 and TRBJ1-2 provide the parts outside the CDR3, is DARVTQTPRHKVTEMGQEVTMRCQPILGHNTVFWYRQTMMQGLELLAYFRNRAPLDDSGMPKDRFSAEMPDATLATLKIQPSEPRDSAVYFCASGWAGGFYGYTFGSGTRLTVV.

This clone was seen only a few times. The chain is built from TRBV11-2 and TRBJ2-3; 8 bases align to TRBD2. The ends lost 2 bases at V and 4 bases at J; junction bases unmatched: 5. Germline CDR1 is SGHAT and CDR2 is FQNNGV. This CDR3 has 15 residues. CDR3 protein: CASSLLAGGADTQYF. The CDR3 DNA sequence: TGTGCCAGCAGCTTACTCGCGGGGGGAGCAGATACGCAGTATTTT.

This chain links TRBV6-1 with TRBJ1-5; D is unresolved. Trimming took off 3 bases at V and 2 bases at J, with 8 bases between the two ends. In germline, CDR1 is MNHNS, CDR2 SASEGT. The CDR3 contains 14 residues. The CDR3 loop reads CASSDQLGNQPQHF. The CDR3 DNA sequence: TGTGCCAGCAGTGACCAGTTGGGCAATCAGCCCCAGCATTTT.

The J gene is TRBJ1-4, the V gene TRBV2, with unresolved D. CDR1 and CDR2 (germline): SNHLY, FYNNEI. Between the trimmed V and J ends, which lost 7 bases and 8 bases, there was a span of 11 bases. This CDR3 has 12 residues. The DNA of the CDR3 is TGTGCCAGCAATGTGGTACGGGAAAAACTGTTTTTT. It is translated as CASNVVREKLFF.

The rearrangement uses TRBV5-1 and TRBJ2-3; TRBD2 aligns across 16 bases. V was clipped by 4 bases and J by 5 bases; unmatched bases: 7. Germline assignment: CDR1 SGHRS and CDR2 YFSETQ. The CDR3 totals 17 residues. The CDR3 region is CASSTGTSGGAGDTQYF. The CDR3 region has the DNA TGCGCCAGCAGCACCGGGACTAGCGGGGGGGCTGGAGATACGCAGTATTTT.

There are a few counts of this clone. The sample has other DNA sequences that encode this CDR3 too. The chain uses TRBV30 and TRBJ1-5; D is undetermined. Germline CDR1 is GTSNPN and CDR2 is SVGIG (reference sequence). With 0 bases removed from V and 3 bases from J, the gap between germline ends came to 6 bases. The CDR3 has 13 residues. CDR3 sequence: CAWSVRSNQPQHF. The CDR3 bases are TGTGCCTGGAGTGTACGGTCCAATCAGCCCCAGCATTTT.

V usage is TRBV9 and J usage is TRBJ2-5; 8 nucleotides line up with TRBD2. Per germline, CDR1 SGDLS and CDR2 YYNGEE. Trimming removed 4 bases from V and 3 bases from J; junction bases left unmatched: 2. There are 13 residues in the CDR3. In DNA form, the CDR3 reads TGTGCCAGCAGCTCCGGGGGGGAAGAGACCCAGTACTTC. It specifies CASSSGGEETQYF.

This clone was seen more than once but under ten times. This sample includes further DNA sequences coding for the same CDR3. V gene TRBV12-3 or TRBV12-4 combines with J gene TRBJ1-4; 7 nucleotides align to TRBD1. V was clipped by 5 bases and J by 7 bases; unmatched bases: 4. This CDR3 has 13 amino acids. The chain's CDR3 is CASSLYRGEKLFF. CDR3 DNA: TGTGCCAGCAGTCTGTACAGGGGTGAAAAACTGTTTTTT.

This chain joins TRBV7-3 and TRBJ2-3, with 12 positions matching TRBD2. From germline, CDR1 is SGHTA and CDR2 FQGTGA. The CDR3 runs to 16 residues. V was clipped by 5 bases and J by 2 bases; unmatched bases: 5. CDR3 sequence reads: CASSLGLAGNTDTQYF. The CDR3 nucleotides read TGTGCCAGCAGCCTAGGACTAGCGGGGAACACAGATACGCAGTATTTT.